Presented here are 32 T cell receptor beta chains from one specimen sequenced in a study of T cell responses to AZD1222 COVID-19 vaccine. TCRdb's copy holds only in-frame clones and misses some; the assay was immunoSEQ multiplex PCR. The table records about 150,000 clones, about 89% of them present only once. The sample consisted of peripheral blood, taken on day 0 of AZD1222 vaccination. These receptors came from an adult in good health.

The chain is built from TRBV5-4 and TRBJ2-1; D is possibly TRBD2 (6 bases). The CDR3 is 18 amino acids. V was pared by 0 bases and J by 0 bases, with 16 bases between. Per germline, CDR1 SGHNT and CDR2 YYREEE (reference sequence). The CDR3, as DNA: TGTGCCAGCAGCTTGGCAGGTAGCGGAGCTAGCTCCTACAATGAGCAGTTCTTC. This codes for CASSLAGSGASSYNEQFF.

The chain combines TRBV18 with TRBJ1-1; no reliable D call. From germline, CDR1 is KGHSH and CDR2 LQKENI. The V gene lost 6 bases and the J gene lost 5 bases, with 13 bases spanning the gap. CDR3 length: 13 amino acids. As DNA, the CDR3 is TGTGCCAGCTCGCCTAGGACCCTTACTGAAGCTTTCTTT. Translating gives CASSPRTLTEAFF.

CDR3 in amino acids: CASSLRPGTFSTF. Here the CDR3 DNA reads TGTGCCAGCAGCCTTCGACCTGGGACCTTTAGCACCTTC. The J gene is TRBJ1-2, the V gene TRBV3-1 (or the pseudogene TRBV3-2); D perhaps matches TRBD1 (5 bases). The germline CDR1 and CDR2 sequences are LGHDT and YNNKEL (reference sequence). V was trimmed by 4 bases and J by 13 bases, leaving 19 bases between them. This CDR3 contains 13 residues.

This clone was seen a single time. V usage is TRBV6-1 and J usage is TRBJ2-1; 9 bases are a match to TRBD1. This CDR3 region has 14 residues. Unmatched junction bases numbered 8, after V lost 8 bases and J lost 6 bases. From germline, CDR1 is MNHNS and CDR2 SASEGT. The CDR3 here is CASQGDRAFNEQFF. CDR3 sequence (DNA): TGTGCCAGCCAGGGGGACAGGGCTTTCAATGAGCAGTTCTTC.

The chain uses TRBV28 and TRBJ1-4; D unresolved. Germline CDR1 MDHEN, CDR2 SYDVKM. The length of the CDR3 is 14 residues. Trimming shortened V by 1 base and J by 6 bases, and 9 bases separated the two germline ends. CDR3 DNA sequence: TGTGCCAGCAGTTTATCTTTAGAGGATGAAAAACTGTTTTTT. Translated: CASSLSLEDEKLFF. The full variable domain, completed using reference TRBV28 and TRBJ1-4, is DVKVTQSSRYLVKRTGEKVFLECVQDMDHENMFWYRQDPGLGLRLIYFSYDVKMKEKGDIPEGYSVSREKKERFSLILESASTNQTSMYLCASSLSLEDEKLFFGSGTQLSVL.

This clone has just a few counts. The rearrangement joins TRBV9 to TRBJ2-1; 8 nucleotides align to TRBD2. With V trimmed by 4 bases and J by 1 base, 4 bases remained unmatched. CDR3 length equals 15 residues. The V gene's germline CDR1 is SGDLS and CDR2 YYNGEE. The CDR3 sequence is CASSSAGDSYNEQFF. CDR3 bases: TGTGCCAGCAGCTCAGCGGGGGATTCCTACAATGAGCAGTTCTTC.

This chain links TRBV6-5 with TRBJ1-1; D is perhaps TRBD1 (6 bases). CDR3 length: 15 residues. Germline lookup yields CDR1 MNHEY and CDR2 SVGAGI. Between the trimmed V and J ends, which lost 0 bases and 4 bases, there was a span of 12 bases. CDR3 sequence reads: CASSYSTGLRTEAFF. CDR3 nucleotides: TGTGCCAGCAGTTACTCTACAGGGTTACGCACTGAAGCTTTCTTT.

V is TRBV11-3 and J is TRBJ2-7; 12 nucleotides line up with TRBD2. V trimming: 3 bases; J trimming: 6 bases; junction bases outside the gene matches: 12. Per germline, CDR1 SGHNT and CDR2 YENEEA. The CDR3 is 17 amino acids. CDR3 DNA sequence: TGTGCCAGCAGCTTTAACCCAGCGACTAGCGGGAGTGCCGAGCAGTACTTC. Amino acid sequence: CASSFNPATSGSAEQYF.

The chain recombines TRBV19 with TRBJ2-7; the D gene could be TRBD1 or TRBD2 (6 bases each). V lost 7 bases and J 0 bases, leaving 13 bases between the germline ends. There are 14 residues in the CDR3. In germline, CDR1 is LNHDA, CDR2 SQIVND (reference sequence). In DNA form, the CDR3 reads TGTGCCAGTAAATACCGGGGGCCCTCCTACGAGCAGTACTTC. Translated, it gives CASKYRGPSYEQYF.

The V gene is TRBV4-3, the J gene TRBJ1-1; 11 bases fit TRBD1. The CDR3 runs to 19 residues. V was pared by 0 bases and J by 0 bases, with 9 bases of the junction left unmatched. Germline CDR1 LGHNA, CDR2 YSLEER. CDR3 sequence: CASSQDGPGQGVVNTEAFF. CDR3 nucleotides: TGCGCCAGCAGCCAAGATGGACCGGGACAGGGGGTAGTGAACACTGAAGCTTTCTTT.

The J gene is TRBJ2-7, the V gene TRBV27; D possibly matches TRBD1 or TRBD2 (5 bases each). Trimming took 5 bases from V and 6 from J, leaving 17 bases between them. Germline V gives CDR1 MNHEY, CDR2 SMNVEV (reference sequence). CDR3 size: 14 residues. CDR3 loop: CASSPLGRSLEQYF. The CDR3 DNA is TGTGCCAGCAGTCCCCTGGGACGGTCCCTCGAGCAGTACTTC.

This chain connects TRBV3-1 (or the pseudogene TRBV3-2) to TRBJ1-6; TRBD1 matches 9 bases. CDR1 is LGHDT and CDR2 is YNNKEL in the germline V gene (reference sequence). This CDR3 is built from 20 residues. The V gene end was trimmed by 0 bases and the J gene end by 8 bases; junction bases not matched to a gene: 17. The CDR3 reads CASSQDRPGQGGTVDSPLHF. The CDR3 DNA reads as TGTGCCAGCAGCCAAGATCGGCCGGGACAGGGAGGAACCGTCGATTCACCCCTCCACTTT.

The chain employs TRBV29-1 and TRBJ2-1; 9 bases align to TRBD2. Germline CDR1 reads SQVTM; CDR2 reads ANQGSEA. V was pared by 5 bases and J by 9 bases, with 11 bases of the junction left unmatched. The CDR3 has 14 amino acids. CDR3 amino acids: CSVSSSGMRGEQFF. As DNA, the CDR3 is TGCAGCGTTTCCTCTAGCGGGATGAGAGGTGAGCAGTTCTTC.

The rearrangement links TRBV27 to TRBJ1-5, with TRBD1 matching 9 bases. The CDR3 consists of 17 residues. V shed 1 base and J 3 bases; nucleotides not matched to a gene: 7. The germline CDR1 and CDR2 sequences are MNHEY and SMNVEV (reference sequence). The CDR3 sequence is CASSLWGQGGANQPQHF. The CDR3 region has the DNA TGTGCCAGCAGTTTATGGGGACAGGGCGGGGCCAATCAGCCCCAGCATTTT.

The rearrangement joins TRBV7-2 to TRBJ2-7; 11 bases align to TRBD2. J gave up 6 bases and V 6 bases, and 10 bases lay outside the gene matches. Germline V gene data show CDR1 as SGHTA and CDR2 as FQGNSA. The CDR3 totals 15 residues. The CDR3, as DNA: TGTGCCAGCAGTCTAGGACTAGCGGGTATAGGCGAGCAGTACTTC. Translating gives CASSLGLAGIGEQYF.

A single count supports this clone. The chain couples TRBV15 to TRBJ2-2, with 9 bases that match TRBD2. The CDR3 contains 19 residues. V dropped 5 bases and J dropped 1; count of bases not matched to a gene: 14. Germline V gene data show CDR1 as LNHNV and CDR2 as YYDKDF (reference sequence). As DNA, the CDR3 is TGTGCCACCAGCGTCGCGTTTGGGATAGCGGGAGAGAACACCGGGGAGCTGTTTTTT. This codes for CATSVAFGIAGENTGELFF.

This clone was seen once. The genes are TRBV6-5 and TRBJ1-2; D possibly corresponds to TRBD1 (5 bases). The ends were cut back, 5 bases at V and 4 bases at J, with 14 bases in the middle. Germline V CDR1 and CDR2: MNHEY, SVGAGI. CDR3 length: 14 amino acids. Here the CDR3 reads CASSRDSGFYGYTF. In DNA form, the CDR3 reads TGTGCCAGCAGTAGAGACAGCGGCTTCTATGGCTACACCTTC.

This chain connects TRBV28 to TRBJ1-2; no clear D gene. Per the germline V gene, CDR1 is MDHEN and CDR2 is SYDVKM. CDR3 length equals 13 residues. The CDR3 protein is CASALPLNLGYTF. CDR3 DNA: TGTGCGAGCGCGCTCCCCCTAAATTTGGGCTACACCTTC.

CDR3 sequence: CASSPFDSKNTEAFF. The CDR3 DNA reads as TGTGCCAGCTCACCCTTCGACAGTAAGAACACTGAAGCTTTCTTT. V is TRBV18 and J is TRBJ1-1; a weak D match, TRBD1 (5 bases). The germline V and J ends were trimmed by 3 bases and 1 base, with 12 bases remaining between them. The germline V gene has CDR1 KGHSH and CDR2 LQKENI. The CDR3 totals 15 residues.

This chain uses TRBV7-2 with TRBJ1-6; D not resolved. Deletions cut 5 bases from V and 3 bases from J, with 11 bases between. This CDR3 is built from 15 residues. Germline V gene sequence: CDR1 SGHTA, CDR2 FQGNSA. CDR3 in DNA: TGTGCCAGCAGCCAAGTGGCCCTCTATAATTCACCCCTCCACTTT. Translation: CASSQVALYNSPLHF. Variable domain in full (rest from reference TRBV7-2 and TRBJ1-6): GAGVSQSPSNKVTEKGKDVELRCDPISGHTALYWYRQSLGQGLEFLIYFQGNSAPDKSGLPSDRFSAERTGGSVSTLTIQRTQQEDSAVYLCASSQVALYNSPLHFGNGTRLTVT.

The chain recombines TRBV27 with TRBJ2-4, with a possible D match to TRBD2 (6 bases). CDR1 MNHEY and CDR2 SMNVEV come from the germline V gene (reference sequence). The CDR3 is made up of 15 amino acids. V was trimmed by 6 bases and J by 3 bases, leaving 15 bases between them. The CDR3 spells CASRRDGRGKNIQYF. The CDR3 nucleotides read TGTGCCAGCAGGCGGGACGGGCGAGGCAAAAACATTCAGTACTTC.

This rearrangement joins TRBV24-1 to TRBJ1-5; TRBD1 aligns across 7 bases. The CDR3 sequence is 15 residues long. V was pared by 4 bases and J by 9 bases, with 11 bases of the junction left unmatched. CDR1 and CDR2 from the germline V gene are KGHDR and SFDVKD. The CDR3 sequence: CATSESGQVLGPQHF. The CDR3 DNA follows: TGTGCCACCAGTGAGTCAGGACAGGTCCTTGGGCCCCAGCATTTT.

V and J are TRBV5-6 and TRBJ1-1; possible D gene TRBD1, 6 bases. From germline, CDR1 is SGHDT and CDR2 YYEEEE. Trimming shortened V by 4 bases and J by 7 bases, and 23 bases separated the two germline ends. The CDR3 is made up of 16 amino acids. CDR3 nucleotides: TGTGCCAGCAGCGTGTGGGGACACGCGTTTACTTATGAAGCTTTCTTT. Its translation: CASSVWGHAFTYEAFF. Together with reference TRBV5-6 and TRBJ1-1, the CDR3 gives the full variable domain: DAGVTQSPTHLIKTRGQQVTLRCSPKSGHDTVSWYQQALGQGPQFIFQYYEEEERQRGNFPDRFSGHQFPNYSSELNVNALLLGDSALYLCASSVWGHAFTYEAFFGQGTRLTVV.

The chain combines TRBV6-1 with TRBJ2-7, with 12 bases that match TRBD2. The V segment lost 2 bases and the J segment 4 bases; nucleotides outside the gene matches: 3. This CDR3 has 15 residues. CDR1 MNHNS and CDR2 SASEGT come from the germline V gene. This CDR3 reads CASSERLAGAYEQYF. CDR3 sequence (DNA): TGTGCCAGCAGTGAAAGACTAGCGGGAGCGTACGAGCAGTACTTC.

The genes are TRBV29-1 and TRBJ1-5; no reliable D call. The CDR3 has 13 residues. Trimming left V 6 bases short and J 0 bases short, with 9 bases between. Looked up from germline, CDR1 is SQVTM and CDR2 is ANQGSEA. The CDR3 spells CSVRPDSNQPQHF. DNA for the CDR3: TGCAGCGTCCGGCCAGATAGCAATCAGCCCCAGCATTTT.

The V and J genes are TRBV28 and TRBJ2-7; 9 bases fit TRBD2. The V segment lost 5 bases and the J segment 3 bases; nucleotides outside the gene matches: 5. This CDR3 comprises 14 residues. CDR1 is MDHEN and CDR2 is SYDVKM in the germline V gene. In DNA, the CDR3 is TGTGCCAGCAGTAGGGGACTAGCAGGCTACGAGCAGTACTTC. Protein product: CASSRGLAGYEQYF.

The sample holds a few counts of this clone. The chain couples TRBV19 to TRBJ1-2, with D maybe TRBD1 (5 bases). Germline loops: CDR1 LNHDA, CDR2 SQIVND (reference sequence). V was clipped by 1 base and J by 5 bases, with 17 bases between them. The CDR3 is 16 residues long. The CDR3 reads CASSIVVLGRGYGYTF. The CDR3 region has the DNA TGTGCCAGTAGTATAGTAGTGCTGGGACGCGGGTATGGCTACACCTTC.

This chain uses TRBV30 with TRBJ1-1; D call uncertain. Germline V gene data show CDR1 as GTSNPN and CDR2 as SVGIG (reference sequence). This CDR3 comprises 11 residues. V was clipped by 4 bases and J by 2 bases, with 5 bases between them. CDR3 sequence reads: CAWIGNTEAFF. The CDR3 DNA follows: TGTGCCTGGATAGGAAACACTGAAGCTTTCTTT.

V and J are TRBV28 and TRBJ1-4, with TRBD1 as a possible D gene (6 bases). The germline CDR1 and CDR2 sequences are MDHEN and SYDVKM. CDR3 length: 15 residues. V lost 4 bases and J lost 0, with 9 bases in between. The CDR3 nucleotides read TGTGCCAGCAGTTCCTCAGGGGCAACTAATGAAAAACTGTTTTTT. Translating it yields CASSSSGATNEKLFF.

The CDR3: CASSTQEPHEQYF. In DNA, the CDR3 is TGTGCCAGCAGTACCCAGGAGCCCCACGAGCAGTACTTC. V usage is TRBV28 and J usage is TRBJ2-7, with unresolved D. Trimming pared 5 bases from V and 5 bases from J, leaving 13 bases between. The CDR3 totals 13 residues. The germline V gene has CDR1 MDHEN and CDR2 SYDVKM.

A single count supports this clone. This chain links TRBV10-2 with TRBJ2-1; 13 positions agree with TRBD2. The junction had 4 bases not matched to a gene; V was cut back by 2 bases and J by 6 bases. This CDR3 spans 16 amino acids. The germline V gene encodes CDR1 WSHSY and CDR2 SAAADI. The chain's CDR3 is CASSERTSGRLNEQFF. In DNA, the CDR3 is TGCGCCAGCAGTGAGAGGACTAGCGGGAGACTCAATGAGCAGTTCTTC.

This chain connects TRBV5-5 to TRBJ2-7; 7 nucleotides line up with TRBD1. Trimming cost V 0 bases and J 1 base; bases outside gene matches: 7. This CDR3 comprises 16 residues. CDR1 and CDR2 from the germline V gene are SGHKS and YYEKEE (reference sequence). The CDR3 region has the DNA TGTGCCAGCAGCTTGGCGGCAGGGACAGCATCCTACGAGCAGTACTTC. Its translation: CASSLAAGTASYEQYF.